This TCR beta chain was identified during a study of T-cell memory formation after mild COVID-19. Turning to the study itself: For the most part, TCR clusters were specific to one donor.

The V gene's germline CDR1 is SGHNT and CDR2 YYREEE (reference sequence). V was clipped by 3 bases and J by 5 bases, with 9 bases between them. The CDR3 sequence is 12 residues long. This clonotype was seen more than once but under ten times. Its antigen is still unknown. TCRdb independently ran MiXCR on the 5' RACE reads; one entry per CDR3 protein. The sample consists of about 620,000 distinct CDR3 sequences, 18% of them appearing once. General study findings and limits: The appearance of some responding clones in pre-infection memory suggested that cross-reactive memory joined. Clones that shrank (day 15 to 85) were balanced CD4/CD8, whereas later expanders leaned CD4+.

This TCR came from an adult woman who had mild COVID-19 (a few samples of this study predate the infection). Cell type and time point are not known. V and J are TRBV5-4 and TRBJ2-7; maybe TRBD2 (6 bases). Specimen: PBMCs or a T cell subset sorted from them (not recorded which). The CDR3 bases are TGTGCCAGCAGCTCCGGGACTCACGAGCAGTACTTC. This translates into CASSSGTHEQYF.